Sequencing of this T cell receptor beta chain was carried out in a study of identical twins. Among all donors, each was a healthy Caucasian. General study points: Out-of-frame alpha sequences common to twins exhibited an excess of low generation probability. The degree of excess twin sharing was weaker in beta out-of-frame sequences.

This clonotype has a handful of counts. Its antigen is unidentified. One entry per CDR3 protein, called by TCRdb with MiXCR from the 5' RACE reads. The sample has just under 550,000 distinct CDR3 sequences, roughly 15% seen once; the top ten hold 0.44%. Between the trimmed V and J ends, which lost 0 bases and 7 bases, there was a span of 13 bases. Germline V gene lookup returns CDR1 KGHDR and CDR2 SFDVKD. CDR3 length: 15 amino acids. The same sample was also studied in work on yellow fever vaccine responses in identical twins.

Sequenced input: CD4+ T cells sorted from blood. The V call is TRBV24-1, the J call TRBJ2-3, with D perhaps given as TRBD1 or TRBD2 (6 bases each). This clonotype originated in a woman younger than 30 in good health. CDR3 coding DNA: TGTGCCACCAGTGATTTGAAGGGGGGCATAAATACGCAGTATTTT. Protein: CATSDLKGGINTQYF.